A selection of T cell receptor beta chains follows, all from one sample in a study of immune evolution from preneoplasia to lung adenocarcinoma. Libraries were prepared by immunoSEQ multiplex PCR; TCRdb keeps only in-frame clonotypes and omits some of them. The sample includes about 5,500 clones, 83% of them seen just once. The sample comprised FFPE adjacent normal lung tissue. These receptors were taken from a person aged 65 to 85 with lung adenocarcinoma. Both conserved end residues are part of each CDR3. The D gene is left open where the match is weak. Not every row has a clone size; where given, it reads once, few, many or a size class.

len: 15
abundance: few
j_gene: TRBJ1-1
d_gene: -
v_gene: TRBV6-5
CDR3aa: CASSYSRGQNTEAFF
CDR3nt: TGTGCCAGCAGTTACTCTCGTGGCCAGAACACTGAAGCTTTCTTT

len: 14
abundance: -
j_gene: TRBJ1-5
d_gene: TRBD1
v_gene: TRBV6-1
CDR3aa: CASSAGGVGQPQHF
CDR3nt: TGTGCCAGCAGCGCAGGGGGCGTGGGCCAGCCCCAGCATTTT

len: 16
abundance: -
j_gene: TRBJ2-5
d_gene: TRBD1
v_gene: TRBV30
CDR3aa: CAWSVTPGQGGETQYF
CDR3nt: TGTGCCTGGAGTGTAACCCCGGGACAGGGGGGAGAGACCCAGTACTTC

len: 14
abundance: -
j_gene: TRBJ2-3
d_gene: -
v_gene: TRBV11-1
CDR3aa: CASSPGRTTDTQYF
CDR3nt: TGTGCCAGCAGCCCTGGACGGACAACAGATACGCAGTATTTT

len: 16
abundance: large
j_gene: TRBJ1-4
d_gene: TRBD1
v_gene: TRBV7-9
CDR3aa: CASSPTPQGTNEKLFF
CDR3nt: TGTGCCAGCAGCCCTACCCCACAGGGGACTAATGAAAAACTGTTTTTT

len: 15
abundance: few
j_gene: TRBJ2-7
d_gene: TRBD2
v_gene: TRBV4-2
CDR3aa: CASSPPGLAGVEQYF
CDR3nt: TGTGCCAGCAGCCCACCGGGACTAGCGGGAGTTGAGCAGTACTTC

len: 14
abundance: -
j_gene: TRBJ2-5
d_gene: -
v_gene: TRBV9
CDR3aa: CASSVEAGGATQYF
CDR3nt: TGTGCCAGCAGCGTAGAGGCAGGGGGGGCGACCCAGTACTTC

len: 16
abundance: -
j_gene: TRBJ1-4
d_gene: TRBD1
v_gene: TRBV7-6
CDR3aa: CASSQRTGGGNEKLFF
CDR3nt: TGTGCCAGCAGCCAACGGACAGGGGGAGGGAATGAAAAACTGTTTTTT

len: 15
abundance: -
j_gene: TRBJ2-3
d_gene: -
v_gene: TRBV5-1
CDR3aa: CASSLEVSYTDTQYF
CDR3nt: TGCGCCAGCAGCTTGGAGGTCAGCTACACAGATACGCAGTATTTT

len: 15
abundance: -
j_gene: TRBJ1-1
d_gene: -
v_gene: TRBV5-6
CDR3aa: CASSFWVREVTEAFF
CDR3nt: TGTGCCAGCAGCTTTTGGGTCAGGGAGGTCACTGAAGCTTTCTTT

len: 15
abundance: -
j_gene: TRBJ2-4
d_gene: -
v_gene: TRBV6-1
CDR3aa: CASSPRGGQKNIQYF
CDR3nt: TGTGCCAGCAGTCCAAGAGGGGGGCAGAAAAACATTCAGTACTTC

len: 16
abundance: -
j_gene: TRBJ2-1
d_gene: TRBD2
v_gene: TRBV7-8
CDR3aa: CASSLRGGSSYNEQFF
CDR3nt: TGTGCCAGCAGCTTGCGGGGGGGTAGCTCCTACAATGAGCAGTTCTTC

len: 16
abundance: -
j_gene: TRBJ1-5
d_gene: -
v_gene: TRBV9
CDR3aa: CASSALASERRTPQHF
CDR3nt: TGTGCCAGCAGCGCCCTCGCATCGGAGAGGAGGACGCCCCAGCATTTT

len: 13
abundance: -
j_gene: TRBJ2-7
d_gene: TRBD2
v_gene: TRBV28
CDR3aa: CASSIHSGRARYF
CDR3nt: TGTGCCAGCAGTATACATAGCGGGAGGGCCAGGTACTTC

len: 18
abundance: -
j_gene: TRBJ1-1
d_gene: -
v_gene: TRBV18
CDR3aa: CASSPPIWLQTNNTEAFF
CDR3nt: TGTGCCAGCTCACCACCTATATGGTTACAGACGAATAACACTGAAGCTTTCTTT

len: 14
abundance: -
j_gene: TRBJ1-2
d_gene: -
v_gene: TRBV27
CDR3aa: CASSVTGTSYGYTF
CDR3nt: TGTGCCAGCAGTGTAACCGGGACAAGCTATGGCTACACCTTC

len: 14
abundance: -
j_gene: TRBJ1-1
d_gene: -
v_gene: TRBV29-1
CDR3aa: CSVEGGGGYTEAFF
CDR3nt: TGCAGCGTTGAAGGTGGAGGCGGGTACACTGAAGCTTTCTTT

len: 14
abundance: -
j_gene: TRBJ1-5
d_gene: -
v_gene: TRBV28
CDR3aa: CASREEYSNQPQHF
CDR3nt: TGTGCCAGCAGGGAGGAATATAGCAATCAGCCCCAGCATTTT

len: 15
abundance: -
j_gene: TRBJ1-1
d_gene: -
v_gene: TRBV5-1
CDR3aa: CASSANRERSTEAFF
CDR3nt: TGCGCCAGCAGCGCAAACAGGGAGCGGAGCACTGAAGCTTTCTTT

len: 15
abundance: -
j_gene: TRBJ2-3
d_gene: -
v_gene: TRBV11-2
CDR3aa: CASSLDPGALDTQYF
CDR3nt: TGTGCCAGCAGCTTAGATCCCGGGGCGCTTGATACGCAGTATTTT

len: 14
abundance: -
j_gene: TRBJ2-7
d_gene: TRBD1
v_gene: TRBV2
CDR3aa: CASSRGTGNGEQYF
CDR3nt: TGTGCCAGCAGTCGGGGGACAGGGAATGGCGAGCAGTACTTC

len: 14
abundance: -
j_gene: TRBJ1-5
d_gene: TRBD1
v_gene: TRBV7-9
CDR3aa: CASSFGTGDQPQHF
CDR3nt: TGTGCCAGCAGCTTTGGGACAGGAGATCAGCCCCAGCATTTT

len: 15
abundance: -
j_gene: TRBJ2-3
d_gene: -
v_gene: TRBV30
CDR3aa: CAWSVAGEMTDTQYF
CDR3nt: TGTGCCTGGAGTGTCGCAGGGGAGATGACAGATACGCAGTATTTT

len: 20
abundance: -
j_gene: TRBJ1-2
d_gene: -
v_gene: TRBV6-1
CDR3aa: CASSEALQGVVRGTNYGYTF
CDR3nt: TGTGCCAGCAGTGAAGCGCTTCAAGGGGTTGTGAGGGGCACTAACTATGGCTACACCTTC

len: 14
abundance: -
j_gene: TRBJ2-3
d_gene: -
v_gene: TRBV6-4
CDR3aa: CASSGDAGSDTQYF
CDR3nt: TGTGCCAGCAGCGGCGATGCGGGTTCAGATACGCAGTATTTT

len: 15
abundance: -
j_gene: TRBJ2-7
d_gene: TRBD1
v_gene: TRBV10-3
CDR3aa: CAISAPGQGLYEQYF
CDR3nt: TGTGCCATCAGTGCACCGGGACAGGGCCTCTACGAGCAGTACTTC

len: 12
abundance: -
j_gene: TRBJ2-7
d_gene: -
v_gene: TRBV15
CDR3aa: CATSREYYEQYF
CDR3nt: TGTGCCACCAGCAGGGAGTACTACGAGCAGTACTTC

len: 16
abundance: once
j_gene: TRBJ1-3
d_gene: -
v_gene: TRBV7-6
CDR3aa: CASSRGNFDSGNTIYF
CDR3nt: TGTGCCAGCAGCCGCGGGAACTTCGACTCTGGAAACACCATATATTTT

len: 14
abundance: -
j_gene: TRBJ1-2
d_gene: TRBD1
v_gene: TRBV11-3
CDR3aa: CASSWTGDHPGDTF
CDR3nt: TGTGCCAGCAGCTGGACAGGGGATCACCCTGGGGACACCTTC

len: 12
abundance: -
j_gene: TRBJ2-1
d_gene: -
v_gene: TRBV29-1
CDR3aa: CSVSGLSNEQFF
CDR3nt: TGCAGCGTTAGTGGACTTTCCAATGAGCAGTTCTTC

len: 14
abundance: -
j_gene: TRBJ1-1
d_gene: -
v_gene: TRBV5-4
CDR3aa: CASSLDGQGTEAFF
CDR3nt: TGTGCCAGCAGCTTGGATGGCCAGGGCACTGAAGCTTTCTTT

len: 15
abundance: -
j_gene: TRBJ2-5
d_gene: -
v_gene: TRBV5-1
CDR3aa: CASSLGRGIQETQYF
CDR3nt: TGCGCCAGCAGCTTGGGGCGGGGCATTCAAGAGACCCAGTACTTC

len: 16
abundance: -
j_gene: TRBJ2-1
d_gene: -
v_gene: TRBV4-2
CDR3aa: CASSRSHTVPYNEQFF
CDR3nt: TGTGCCAGCAGCCGCTCACATACTGTTCCCTACAATGAGCAGTTCTTC

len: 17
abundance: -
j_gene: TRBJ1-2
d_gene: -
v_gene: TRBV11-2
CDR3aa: CASSLYLRGGETYGYTF
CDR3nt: TGTGCCAGCAGCTTATATCTGCGGGGCGGCGAGACCTATGGCTACACCTTC

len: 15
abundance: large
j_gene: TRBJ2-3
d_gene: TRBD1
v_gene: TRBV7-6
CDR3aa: CASSSNRGNTDTQYF
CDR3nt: TGTGCCAGCAGCTCAAACAGGGGCAACACAGATACGCAGTATTTT

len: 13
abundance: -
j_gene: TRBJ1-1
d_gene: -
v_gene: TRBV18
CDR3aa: CASSMDRNTEAFF
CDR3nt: TGTGCCAGCTCAATGGACAGGAACACTGAAGCTTTCTTT

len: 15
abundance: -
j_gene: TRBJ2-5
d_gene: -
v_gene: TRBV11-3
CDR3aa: CASSLGAGHQETQYF
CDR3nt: TGTGCCAGCAGCTTAGGTGCCGGCCACCAAGAGACCCAGTACTTC

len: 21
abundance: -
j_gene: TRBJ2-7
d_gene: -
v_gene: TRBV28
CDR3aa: CASSLIPPPVYDESGPYEQYF
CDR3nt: TGTGCCAGCAGTTTAATACCCCCCCCAGTTTACGACGAAAGCGGTCCCTACGAGCAGTACTTC

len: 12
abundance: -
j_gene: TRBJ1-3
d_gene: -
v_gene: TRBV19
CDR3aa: CASRDGLNTIYF
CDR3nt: TGTGCCAGTAGAGACGGACTAAACACCATATATTTT

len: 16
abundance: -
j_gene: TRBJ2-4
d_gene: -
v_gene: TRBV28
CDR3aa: CASSSTRQGRGNIQYF
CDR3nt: TGTGCCAGCAGTTCGACGAGACAGGGGAGGGGGAACATTCAGTACTTC

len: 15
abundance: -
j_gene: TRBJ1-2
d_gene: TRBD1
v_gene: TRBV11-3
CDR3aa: CASSLGGTGGYGYTF
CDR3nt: TGTGCCAGCAGCTTAGGAGGGACAGGGGGCTATGGCTACACCTTC

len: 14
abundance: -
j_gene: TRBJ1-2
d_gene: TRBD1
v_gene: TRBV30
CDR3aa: CAWEWTGPWDGYTF
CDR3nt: TGTGCCTGGGAGTGGACAGGCCCCTGGGATGGCTACACCTTC

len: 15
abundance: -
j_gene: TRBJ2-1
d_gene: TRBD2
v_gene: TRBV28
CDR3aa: CASSSPSGGFNEQFF
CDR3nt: TGTGCCAGCAGTTCCCCTAGCGGGGGGTTCAATGAGCAGTTCTTC

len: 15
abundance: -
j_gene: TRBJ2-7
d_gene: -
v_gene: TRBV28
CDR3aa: CASSETGTPAYEQYF
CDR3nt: TGTGCCAGCAGTGAAACCGGGACGCCAGCCTACGAGCAGTACTTC

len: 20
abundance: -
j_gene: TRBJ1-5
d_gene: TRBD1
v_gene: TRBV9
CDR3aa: CASSALTPRDRGKSNQPQHF
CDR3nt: TGTGCCAGCAGCGCACTGACCCCCAGGGACAGGGGGAAGTCCAATCAGCCCCAGCATTTT

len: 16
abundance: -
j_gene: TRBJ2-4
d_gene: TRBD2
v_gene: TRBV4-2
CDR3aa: CASSQGTSGGLNIQYF
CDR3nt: TGTGCCAGCAGCCAAGGGACTAGCGGAGGCCTAAACATTCAGTACTTC

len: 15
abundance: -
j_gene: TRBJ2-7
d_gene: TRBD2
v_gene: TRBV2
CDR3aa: CASSKGASGPYEQYF
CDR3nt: TGTGCCAGCAGTAAGGGTGCTAGCGGCCCCTACGAGCAGTACTTC

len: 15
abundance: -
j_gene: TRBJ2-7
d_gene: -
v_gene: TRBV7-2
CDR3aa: CASSPGAGSWNEQYF
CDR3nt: TGTGCCAGCAGCCCTGGTGCGGGGTCGTGGAACGAGCAGTACTTC